The sequence of this T cell receptor beta chain was determined in a study of cytomegalovirus exposure and HLA in healthy donors. A remark on this clone: Antigen specificity is unknown.

All donors participated as healthy donors of bone marrow. PCR was performed using 60 Vbeta and 13 Jbeta primers. This table comes from immunoSEQ multiplex PCR, and its TCRdb copy is limited to in-frame clones, with some not included. Among 150,000 or so clones listed, 65% to 75% were seen once. From germline, CDR1 is SGHDN and CDR2 FVKESK. The CDR3 runs 13 residues. Trimming stripped 4 bases from V and 3 bases from J, with 9 bases between. Overall study findings and caveats: Altogether, 160 or so TCR beta chains were recorded as cytomegalovirus-associated. Some segments of the V type, notably TRBV6-2 and TRBV6-3, were excluded as indistinguishable. In an earlier analysis, most TCR beta V segments were productive about 87% or about 30% of the time.

The V and J genes are TRBV14 and TRBJ1-1; possibly TRBD1 for D (5 bases). The clonotype was recovered from a girl aged 5 to 17 in good health and CMV-seronegative. The specimen sequenced was PBMCs. CDR3 coding DNA: TGTGCCAGCAGCCGGGGGGATCACACTGAAGCTTTCTTT. It translates to CASSRGDHTEAFF.